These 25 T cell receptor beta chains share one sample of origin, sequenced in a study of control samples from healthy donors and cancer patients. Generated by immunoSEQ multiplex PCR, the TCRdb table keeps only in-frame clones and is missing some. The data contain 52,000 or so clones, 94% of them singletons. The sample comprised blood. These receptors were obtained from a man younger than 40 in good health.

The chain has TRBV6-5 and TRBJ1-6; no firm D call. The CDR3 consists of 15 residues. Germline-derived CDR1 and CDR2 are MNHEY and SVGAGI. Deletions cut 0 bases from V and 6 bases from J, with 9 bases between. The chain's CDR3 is CASSYSVKINSPLHF. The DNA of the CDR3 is TGTGCCAGCAGTTACTCAGTCAAAATTAATTCACCCCTCCACTTT.

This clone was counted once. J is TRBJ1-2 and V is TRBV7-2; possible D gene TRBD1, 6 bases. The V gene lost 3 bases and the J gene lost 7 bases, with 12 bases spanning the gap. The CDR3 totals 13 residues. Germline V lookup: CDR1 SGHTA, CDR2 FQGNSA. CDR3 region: CASSLTRGGGYTF. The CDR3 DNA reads TGTGCCAGCAGCTTGACCAGGGGTGGTGGCTACACCTTC.

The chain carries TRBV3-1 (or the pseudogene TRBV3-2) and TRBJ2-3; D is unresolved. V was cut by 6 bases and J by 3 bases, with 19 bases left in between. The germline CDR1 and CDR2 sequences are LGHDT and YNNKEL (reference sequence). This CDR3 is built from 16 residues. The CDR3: CASSALGQRGTDTQYF. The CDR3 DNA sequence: TGTGCCAGCAGTGCCCTAGGGCAGCGAGGAACAGATACGCAGTATTTT.

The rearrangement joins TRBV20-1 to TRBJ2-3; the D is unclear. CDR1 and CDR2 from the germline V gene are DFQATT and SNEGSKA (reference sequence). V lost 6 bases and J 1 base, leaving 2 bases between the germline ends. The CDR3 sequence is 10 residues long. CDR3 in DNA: TGCAGTGCACGCACAGATACGCAGTATTTT. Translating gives CSARTDTQYF.

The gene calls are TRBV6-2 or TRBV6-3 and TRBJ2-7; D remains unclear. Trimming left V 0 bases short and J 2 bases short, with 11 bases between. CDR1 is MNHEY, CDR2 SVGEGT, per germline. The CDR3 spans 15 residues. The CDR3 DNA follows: TGTGCCAGCAGTTACTCTCCCCGAGAAGCCTACGAGCAGTACTTC. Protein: CASSYSPREAYEQYF.

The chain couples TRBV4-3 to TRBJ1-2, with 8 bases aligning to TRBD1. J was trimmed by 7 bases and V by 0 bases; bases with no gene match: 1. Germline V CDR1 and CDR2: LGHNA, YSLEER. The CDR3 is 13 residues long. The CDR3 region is CASSQEQGGGYTF. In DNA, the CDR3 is TGCGCCAGCAGCCAAGAACAGGGGGGTGGCTACACCTTC.

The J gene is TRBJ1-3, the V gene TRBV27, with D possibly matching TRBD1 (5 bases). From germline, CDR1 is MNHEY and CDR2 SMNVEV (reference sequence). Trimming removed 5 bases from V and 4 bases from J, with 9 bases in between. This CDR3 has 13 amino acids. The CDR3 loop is CASSPRDGNTIYF. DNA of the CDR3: TGTGCCAGCAGTCCCAGGGACGGAAACACCATATATTTT.

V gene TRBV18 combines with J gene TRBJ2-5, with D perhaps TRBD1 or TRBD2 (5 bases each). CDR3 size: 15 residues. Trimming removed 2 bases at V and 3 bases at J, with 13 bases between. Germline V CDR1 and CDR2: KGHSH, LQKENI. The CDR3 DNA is TGTGCCAGCTCACCAGTTCCAGGGACCGAAGAGACCCAGTACTTC. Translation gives CASSPVPGTEETQYF.

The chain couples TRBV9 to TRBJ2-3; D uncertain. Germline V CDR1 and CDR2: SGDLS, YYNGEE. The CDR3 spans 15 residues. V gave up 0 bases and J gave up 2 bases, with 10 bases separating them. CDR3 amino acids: CASSVGSLPTDTQYF. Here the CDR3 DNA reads TGTGCCAGCAGCGTAGGTAGCCTCCCCACAGATACGCAGTATTTT. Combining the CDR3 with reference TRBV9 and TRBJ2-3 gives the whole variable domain DSGVTQTPKHLITATGQRVTLRCSPRSGDLSVYWYQQSLDQGLQFLIQYYNGEERAKGNILERFSAQQFPDLHSELNLSSLELGDSALYFCASSVGSLPTDTQYFGPGTRLTVL.

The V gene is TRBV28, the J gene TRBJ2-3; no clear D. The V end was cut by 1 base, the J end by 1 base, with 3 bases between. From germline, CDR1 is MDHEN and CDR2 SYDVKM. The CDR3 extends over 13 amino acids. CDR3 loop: CASSLSGTDTQYF. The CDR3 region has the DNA TGTGCCAGCAGTTTATCGGGCACAGATACGCAGTATTTT.

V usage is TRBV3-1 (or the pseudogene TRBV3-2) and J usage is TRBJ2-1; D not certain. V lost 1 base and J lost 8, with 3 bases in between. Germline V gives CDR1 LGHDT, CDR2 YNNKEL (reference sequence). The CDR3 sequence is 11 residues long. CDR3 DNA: TGTGCCAGCAGCCAAGTTTATGAGCAGTTCTTC. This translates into CASSQVYEQFF.

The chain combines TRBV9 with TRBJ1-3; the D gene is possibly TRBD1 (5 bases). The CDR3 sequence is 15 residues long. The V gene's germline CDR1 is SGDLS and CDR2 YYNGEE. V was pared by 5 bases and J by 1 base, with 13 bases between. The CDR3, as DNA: TGTGCCAGCAGTCCCGACAGTTATTCTGGAAACACCATATATTTT. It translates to CASSPDSYSGNTIYF.

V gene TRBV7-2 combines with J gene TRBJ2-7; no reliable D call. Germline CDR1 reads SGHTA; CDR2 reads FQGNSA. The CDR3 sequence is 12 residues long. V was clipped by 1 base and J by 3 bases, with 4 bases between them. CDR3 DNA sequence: TGTGCCAGCAGCTTAGTGGTCTACGAGCAGTACTTC. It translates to CASSLVVYEQYF.

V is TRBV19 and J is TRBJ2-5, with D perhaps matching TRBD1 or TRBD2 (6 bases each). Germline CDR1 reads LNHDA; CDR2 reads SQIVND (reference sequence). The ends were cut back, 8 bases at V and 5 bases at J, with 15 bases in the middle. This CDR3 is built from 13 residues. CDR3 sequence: CASGTRRGETQYF. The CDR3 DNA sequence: TGTGCCAGTGGGACAAGACGGGGGGAGACCCAGTACTTC.

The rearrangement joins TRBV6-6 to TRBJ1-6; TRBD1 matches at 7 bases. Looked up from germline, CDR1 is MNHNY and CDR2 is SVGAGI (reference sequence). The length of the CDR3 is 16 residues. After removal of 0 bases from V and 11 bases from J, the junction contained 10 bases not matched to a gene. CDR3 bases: TGTGCCAGCAGTTACTCGAAAGGGGGCGGCTCGCCACCCCTCCACTTT. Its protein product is CASSYSKGGGSPPLHF.

CDR3 protein: CASTRGSTGELFF. The CDR3 nucleotides read TGTGCCAGCACCAGGGGATCCACCGGGGAGCTGTTTTTT. The chain recombines TRBV2 with TRBJ2-2, with a possible D match to TRBD1 (6 bases). CDR3 size: 13 residues. Germline CDR1 reads SNHLY; CDR2 reads FYNNEI. Trimming shortened V by 7 bases and J by 4 bases, and 10 bases separated the two germline ends.

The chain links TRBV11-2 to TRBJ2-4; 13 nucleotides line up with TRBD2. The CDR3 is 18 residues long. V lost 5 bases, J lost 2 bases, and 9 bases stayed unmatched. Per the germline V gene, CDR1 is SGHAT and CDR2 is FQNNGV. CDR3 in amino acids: CASSLTRTSGRTKNIQYF. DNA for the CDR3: TGTGCCAGCAGCCTAACGAGGACTAGCGGGAGAACCAAAAACATTCAGTACTTC. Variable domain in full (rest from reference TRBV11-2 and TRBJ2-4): EAGVAQSPRYKIIEKRQSVAFWCNPISGHATLYWYQQILGQGPKLLIQFQNNGVVDDSQLPKDRFSAERLKGVDSTLKIQPAKLEDSAVYLCASSLTRTSGRTKNIQYFGAGTRLSVL.

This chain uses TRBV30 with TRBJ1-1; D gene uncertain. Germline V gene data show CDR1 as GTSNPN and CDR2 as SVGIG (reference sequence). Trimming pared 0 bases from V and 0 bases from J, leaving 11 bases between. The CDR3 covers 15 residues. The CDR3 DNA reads TGTGCCTGGAGTGTACGGACCAGCATGAACACTGAAGCTTTCTTT. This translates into CAWSVRTSMNTEAFF.

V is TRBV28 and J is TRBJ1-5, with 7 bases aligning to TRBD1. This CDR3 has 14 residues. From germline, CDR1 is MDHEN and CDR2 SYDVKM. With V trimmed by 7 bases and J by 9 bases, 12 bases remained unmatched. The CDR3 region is CASIEGAGGRPQHF. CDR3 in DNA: TGTGCCAGCATCGAGGGGGCAGGGGGGAGGCCCCAGCATTTT.

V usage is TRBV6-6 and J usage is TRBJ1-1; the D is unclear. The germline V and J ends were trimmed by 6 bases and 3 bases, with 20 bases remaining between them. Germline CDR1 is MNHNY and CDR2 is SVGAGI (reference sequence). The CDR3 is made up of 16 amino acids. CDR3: CASSPSSAAWDTEAFF. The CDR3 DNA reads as TGTGCCAGCAGCCCTTCTTCGGCCGCCTGGGACACTGAAGCTTTCTTT.

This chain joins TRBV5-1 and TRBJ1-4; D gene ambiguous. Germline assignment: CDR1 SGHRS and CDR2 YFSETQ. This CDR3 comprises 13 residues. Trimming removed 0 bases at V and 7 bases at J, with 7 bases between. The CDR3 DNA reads TGCGCCAGCAGCTTGGGTCTTGGTGAAAAACTGTTTTTT. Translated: CASSLGLGEKLFF.

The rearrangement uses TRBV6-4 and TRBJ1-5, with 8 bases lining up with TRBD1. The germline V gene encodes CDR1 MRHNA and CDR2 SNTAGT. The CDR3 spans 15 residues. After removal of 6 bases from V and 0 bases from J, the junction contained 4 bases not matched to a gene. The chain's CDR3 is CASSTQGGSNQPQHF. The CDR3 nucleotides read TGTGCCAGCAGCACACAGGGGGGTAGCAATCAGCCCCAGCATTTT.

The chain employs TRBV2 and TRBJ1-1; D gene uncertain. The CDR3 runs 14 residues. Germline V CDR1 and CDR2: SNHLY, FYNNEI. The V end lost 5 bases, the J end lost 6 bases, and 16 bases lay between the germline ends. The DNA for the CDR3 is TGTGCCAGCAGTAGACACGGCGAGTACCCTGAAGCTTTCTTT. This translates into CASSRHGEYPEAFF.

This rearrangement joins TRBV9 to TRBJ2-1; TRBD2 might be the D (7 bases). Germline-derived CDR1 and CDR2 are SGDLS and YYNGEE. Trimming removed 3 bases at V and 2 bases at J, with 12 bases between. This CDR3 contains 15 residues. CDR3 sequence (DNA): TGTGCCAGCAGCGAGGGGGGGCTAGCCTACAATGAGCAGTTCTTC. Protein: CASSEGGLAYNEQFF.

The CDR3 DNA reads TGTGCCAGCAGCCTAAAGGACACAAAGCAGTTCTTC. It specifies CASSLKDTKQFF. The genes are TRBV5-6 and TRBJ2-1; the D gene is possibly TRBD1 (5 bases). V lost 4 bases, J lost 11 bases, and 13 bases lay in between. The CDR3 has 12 amino acids. Germline V gene lookup returns CDR1 SGHDT and CDR2 YYEEEE.